These T cell receptor beta chains were read from a single sample in a study of shared clonotypes between healthy human individuals. This table comes from immunoSEQ multiplex PCR, and its TCRdb copy is limited to in-frame clones, with some not included. The data hold about 680,000 clones, with approximately 79% observed a single time. Sequenced material: memory CD4+ T cells sorted from blood. These receptors came from a woman in her twenties or thirties in good health. CDR3s include the opening cysteine and the closing phenylalanine or tryptophan. The D gene is left open where the match is weak. Size values are once, few and many counts, or a class for expanded clones, and some rows have none.

clone size	V gene	J gene	D gene	CDR3 protein	CDR3 DNA
.	TRBV30	TRBJ2-1	.	CAWSSQGGGEQFF	TGTGCCTGGAGTTCACAGGGCGGAGGTGAGCAGTTCTTC
.	TRBV6-1	TRBJ2-5	TRBD2	CASTGEREGWETQYF	TGTGCCAGCACCGGAGAGCGGGAGGGTTGGGAGACCCAGTACTTC
.	TRBV28	TRBJ2-5	TRBD2	CASSSLAGGQETQYF	TGTGCCAGCAGCTCACTAGCGGGAGGGCAAGAGACCCAGTACTTC
few	TRBV7-2	TRBJ1-3	.	CASSLASSGNTIYF	TGTGCCAGCAGCTTAGCCAGCTCTGGAAACACCATATATTTT
few	TRBV6-5	TRBJ2-1	.	CASSPRGREQFF	TGTGCCAGCAGTCCCAGGGGAAGGGAGCAGTTCTTC
once	TRBV28	TRBJ2-1	.	CASSYIVGVGSHEQFF	TGTGCCAGCAGCTACATTGTGGGGGTCGGGAGCCATGAGCAGTTCTTC
.	TRBV6-6	TRBJ1-1	.	CASSSPGEWNEAFF	TGTGCCAGCAGTTCTCCAGGGGAGTGGAATGAAGCTTTCTTT
once	TRBV6-5	TRBJ1-3	.	CASSYTGFSSGNTIYF	TGTGCCAGCAGTTACACGGGTTTTAGCTCTGGAAACACCATATATTTT
.	TRBV6-1	TRBJ2-1	.	CASSEKLDYNEQFF	TGTGCCAGCAGTGAAAAACTAGACTACAATGAGCAGTTCTTC
once	TRBV27	TRBJ1-1	.	CASRDAGAGKSTEAFF	TGTGCCAGCAGGGACGCGGGGGCAGGGAAAAGCACTGAAGCTTTCTTT
.	TRBV28	TRBJ2-7	TRBD2	CASSWASGSSYEQYF	TGTGCCAGCAGTTGGGCTAGCGGGAGCTCCTACGAGCAGTACTTC
.	TRBV6-1	TRBJ2-7	.	CASLHAYEQYF	TGTGCCAGCTTACACGCCTACGAGCAGTACTTC
.	TRBV27	TRBJ1-1	.	CASSLGVLGVGAFF	TGTGCCAGCAGTTTAGGGGTTTTGGGCGTCGGGGCTTTCTTT
.	TRBV5-4	TRBJ2-3	.	CASSRHSTDTQYF	TGTGCCAGCAGCCGACATAGCACAGATACGCAGTATTTT
.	TRBV19	TRBJ1-5	TRBD1	CASSGTVIQPQHF	TGTGCCAGTAGTGGGACAGTCATTCAGCCCCAGCATTTT
.	TRBV5-4	TRBJ2-5	.	CASSPEGGTRKETQYF	TGTGCCAGCAGCCCCGAGGGTGGGACGAGAAAAGAGACCCAGTACTTC
.	TRBV6-1	TRBJ2-7	.	CASTSTGKGLYEQYF	TGTGCCAGCACCTCGACCGGTAAGGGACTCTACGAGCAGTACTTC
once	TRBV5-5	TRBJ2-1	.	CASSPGRVSYNEQFF	TGTGCCAGCAGCCCGGGCCGGGTATCCTACAATGAGCAGTTCTTC
.	TRBV7-3	TRBJ1-1	.	CASSLLGGRDTEAFF	TGTGCCAGCAGCCTCCTGGGGGGGCGCGACACTGAAGCTTTCTTT
.	TRBV28	TRBJ1-5	.	CASNRRGQPQHF	TGTGCCAGCAACCGGAGGGGACAGCCCCAGCATTTT
.	TRBV28	TRBJ2-3	.	CASSFITDTQYF	TGTGCCAGCAGTTTCATCACAGATACGCAGTATTTT
.	TRBV25-1	TRBJ1-4	TRBD1	CASSEEGQGRLGEKLFF	TGTGCCAGCAGTGAAGAGGGACAGGGGAGGCTCGGTGAAAAACTGTTTTTT
.	TRBV28	TRBJ2-1	TRBD2	CASSPGLPYNEQFF	TGTGCCAGCAGCCCGGGACTACCCTACAATGAGCAGTTCTTC
.	TRBV6-6	TRBJ2-7	TRBD2	CASAVAGDYEQYF	TGTGCCAGCGCAGTAGCGGGAGACTACGAGCAGTACTTC
.	TRBV7-9	TRBJ1-4	.	CASSSDSSLEKLFF	TGTGCCAGCAGCTCGGACTCAAGCCTGGAAAAACTGTTTTTT
.	TRBV11-2	TRBJ1-2	.	CASSPRTDNYGYTF	TGTGCCAGCAGCCCAAGGACGGACAACTATGGCTACACCTTC
many	TRBV5-1	TRBJ1-3	TRBD1	CASSPGTDGNTIYF	TGCGCCAGCAGCCCAGGGACAGATGGAAACACCATATATTTT
.	TRBV6-1	TRBJ2-2	TRBD1	CASSEDRRTGELFF	TGTGCCAGCAGTGAGGACAGGCGCACCGGGGAGCTGTTTTTT